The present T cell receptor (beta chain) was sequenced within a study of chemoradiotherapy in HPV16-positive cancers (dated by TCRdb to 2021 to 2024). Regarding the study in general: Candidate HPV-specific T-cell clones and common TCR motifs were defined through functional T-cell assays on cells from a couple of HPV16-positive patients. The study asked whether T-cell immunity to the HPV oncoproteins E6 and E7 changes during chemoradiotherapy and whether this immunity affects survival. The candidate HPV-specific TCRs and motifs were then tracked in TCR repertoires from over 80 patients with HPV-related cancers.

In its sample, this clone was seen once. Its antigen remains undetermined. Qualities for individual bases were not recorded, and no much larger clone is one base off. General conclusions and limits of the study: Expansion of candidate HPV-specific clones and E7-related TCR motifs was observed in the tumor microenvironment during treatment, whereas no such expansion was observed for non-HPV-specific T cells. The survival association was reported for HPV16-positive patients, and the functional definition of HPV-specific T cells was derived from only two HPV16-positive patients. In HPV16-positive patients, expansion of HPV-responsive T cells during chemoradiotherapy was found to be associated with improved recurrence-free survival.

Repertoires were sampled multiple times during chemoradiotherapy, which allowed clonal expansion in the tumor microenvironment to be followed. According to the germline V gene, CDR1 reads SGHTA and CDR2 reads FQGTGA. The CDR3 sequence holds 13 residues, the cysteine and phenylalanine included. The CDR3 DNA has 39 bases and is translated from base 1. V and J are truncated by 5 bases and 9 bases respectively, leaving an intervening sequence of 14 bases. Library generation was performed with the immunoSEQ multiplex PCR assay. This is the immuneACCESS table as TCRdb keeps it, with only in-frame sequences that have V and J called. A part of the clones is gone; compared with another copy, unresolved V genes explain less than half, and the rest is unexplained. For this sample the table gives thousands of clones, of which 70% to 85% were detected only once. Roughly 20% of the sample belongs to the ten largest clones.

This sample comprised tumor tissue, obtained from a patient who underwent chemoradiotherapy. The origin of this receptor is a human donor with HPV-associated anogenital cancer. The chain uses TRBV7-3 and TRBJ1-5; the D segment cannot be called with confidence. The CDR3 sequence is CASSRGRGWPQHF. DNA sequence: TGTGCCAGCAGCCGTGGGCGAGGTTGGCCCCAGCATTTT.